This entry concerns a single T cell receptor beta chain. This sample was taken from a study of sequential checkpoint blockade in melanoma. Clones were sequenced by immunoSEQ multiplex PCR, and TCRdb holds only the in-frame ones, with some missing. The sample has 34,000 or so clones, roughly 84% seen once; the top ten hold about 18%. The treatment here: randomized to nivolumab then ipilimumab (arm A) or the reverse (arm B). DNA-damaging chemotherapy had not been given to any patient beforehand. Germline CDR1 reads MNHEY; CDR2 reads SMNVEV (reference sequence). The CDR3 runs 14 residues. V lost 4 bases and J 3 bases, leaving 12 bases between the germline ends.

This receptor was identified in a human donor with melanoma. V gene TRBV27 combines with J gene TRBJ1-2, with unresolved D. The sequenced sample was CD8+ T cells sorted from blood (inferred from file names), obtained from a patient given nivolumab and ipilimumab in sequence. The CDR3 DNA reads TGTGCCAGCAGTTCCCGGGATTGGTACTATGGCTACACCTTC. Translation: CASSSRDWYYGYTF.